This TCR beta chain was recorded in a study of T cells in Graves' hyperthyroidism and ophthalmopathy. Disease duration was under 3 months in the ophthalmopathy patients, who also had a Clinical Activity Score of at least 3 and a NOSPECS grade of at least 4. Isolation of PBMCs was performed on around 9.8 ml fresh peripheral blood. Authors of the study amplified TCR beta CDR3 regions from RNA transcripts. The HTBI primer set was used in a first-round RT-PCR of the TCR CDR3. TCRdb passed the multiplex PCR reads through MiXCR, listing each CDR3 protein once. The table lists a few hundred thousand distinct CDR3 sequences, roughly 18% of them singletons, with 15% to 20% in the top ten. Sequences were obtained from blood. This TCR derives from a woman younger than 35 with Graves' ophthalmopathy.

The DNA for the CDR3 is TGCAGTGCTGTAGACAGGGATCCCCAGCATTTT. Translating it yields CSAVDRDPQHF. The chain is built from TRBV20-1 and TRBJ1-5; TRBD1 matches at 7 bases. The CDR3 sequence is 11 residues long. The V gene's germline CDR1 is DFQATT and CDR2 SNEGSKA (reference sequence). The trim removed 5 bases at V and 10 bases at J, leaving 5 bases unmatched.